A single sample gave rise to the 7 T cell receptor beta chains below, sequenced in a study of neurological immune-mediated disorders. TCRdb processed the 5' RACE reads anew with MiXCR; each CDR3 protein has one entry. Of 25,000 to 35,000 distinct CDR3 sequences in the sample, about 15% were seen once. The sample consisted of PBMCs. The origin of the receptors is a man between 65 and 79 years old in good health.

This clonotype was seen ten or more times. The rearrangement joins TRBV4-1 to TRBJ1-1, with 10 bases aligning to TRBD1. V was pared by 4 bases and J by 5 bases, with 16 bases of the junction left unmatched. Germline CDR1 and CDR2: MGHRA and YSYEKL. The CDR3 has 18 amino acids. Here the CDR3 reads CASSPSRQGARDGTEAFF. Written as DNA, the CDR3 is TGCGCCAGCAGCCCCTCGAGACAGGGGGCGCGGGATGGGACTGAAGCTTTCTTT.

Comments on this clonotype: Here the CDR3 omits its conserved ending phenylalanine or tryptophan, so a read error is the likely source. The V and J genes are TRBV5-1 and TRBJ2-5, with D uncertain. V was clipped by 4 bases and J by 5 bases, with 15 bases between them. CDR1 is SGHRS and CDR2 is YFSETQ in the germline V gene. The CDR3 length is 14 residues. For the CDR3, the DNA is TGCGCCAGCAGCCGCGGCTCATATCGGGAGACCCAGTACTAC. The encoded protein is CASSRGSYRETQYY.

Judged by abundance, this clonotype is medium-sized. The rearrangement uses TRBV5-1 and TRBJ2-2; D may match TRBD1 or TRBD2 (5 bases each). Germline V lookup: CDR1 SGHRS, CDR2 YFSETQ. The V end lost 4 bases, the J end lost 1 base, and 14 bases lay between the germline ends. The CDR3 is 16 residues long. The CDR3 loop reads CASSGYRDGNTGELFF. The CDR3 DNA sequence: TGCGCCAGCAGCGGTTACCGGGACGGGAACACCGGGGAGCTGTTTTTT.

The table lists this clonotype with many counts. The rearrangement uses TRBV20-1 and TRBJ2-7, with 8 bases matching TRBD1. V shed 6 bases, J shed 5 bases, and the junction held 9 bases outside the gene matches. Germline CDR1 reads DFQATT; CDR2 reads SNEGSKA (reference sequence). The CDR3 totals 13 residues. CDR3 region: CSARTGLNHEQYF. In nucleotides, the CDR3 is TGCAGTGCCCGGACAGGGTTGAATCACGAGCAGTACTTC.

This clonotype was detected ten times or more. The chain uses TRBV4-2 and TRBJ1-2, with 10 bases matching TRBD1. The germline CDR1 and CDR2 sequences are LGHNA and YNFKEQ. The length of the CDR3 is 15 residues. The V gene end was trimmed by 4 bases and the J gene end by 0 bases; junction bases not matched to a gene: 2. As DNA, the CDR3 is TGTGCCAGCAGCCGAGGGACAGGGGCTAACTATGGCTACACCTTC. As protein: CASSRGTGANYGYTF.

This clonotype was seen ten or more times. The V and J genes are TRBV24-1 and TRBJ2-1; 8 bases align to TRBD2. This CDR3 spans 22 amino acids. Trimming took 2 bases from V and 8 from J; bases not matched to a gene: 28. Germline V gene lookup returns CDR1 KGHDR and CDR2 SFDVKD. Written as DNA, the CDR3 is TGTGCCACCAGTGATTCCTTACGTCCCCGGGTTCATTTGGCGGGGGGACGGGATGAGCAGTTCTTC. It is translated as CATSDSLRPRVHLAGGRDEQFF.

This clonotype was counted between two and nine times. The chain employs TRBV29-1 and TRBJ2-3, with TRBD1 matching 10 bases. This CDR3 contains 14 residues. CDR1 and CDR2 from the germline V gene are SQVTM and ANQGSEA. The J segment lost 2 bases and the V segment lost 3 bases, leaving 2 bases of the junction unmatched. In DNA form, the CDR3 reads TGCAGCGTTGAGGGACAGGGGTACACAGATACGCAGTATTTT. It codes for CSVEGQGYTDTQYF.